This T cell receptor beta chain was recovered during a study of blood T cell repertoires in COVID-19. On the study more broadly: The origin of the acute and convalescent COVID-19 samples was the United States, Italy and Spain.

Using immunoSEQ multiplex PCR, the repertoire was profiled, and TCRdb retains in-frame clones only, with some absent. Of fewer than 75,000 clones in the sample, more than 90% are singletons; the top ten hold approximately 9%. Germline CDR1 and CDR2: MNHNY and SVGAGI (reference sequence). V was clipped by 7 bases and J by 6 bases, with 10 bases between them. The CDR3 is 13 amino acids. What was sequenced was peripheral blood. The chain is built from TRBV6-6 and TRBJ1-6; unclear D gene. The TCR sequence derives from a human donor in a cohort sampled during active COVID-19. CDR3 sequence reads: CASNELFNSPLHF. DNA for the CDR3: TGTGCCAGCAATGAACTCTTTAATTCACCCCTCCACTTT.